What follows is one T cell receptor beta chain and its context. The source of the sample is a study of blood T cell repertoires in COVID-19. Here immunoSEQ multiplex PCR was the method, and the copy in TCRdb shows in-frame clones only, minus some. The sample lists a few hundred thousand clones, under 85% occurring once. The TCR was taken from a human donor with COVID-19, enrolled during active disease. The donor label of this sample is uncertain. The sequenced sample consisted of peripheral blood.

The DNA for the CDR3 is TGTGCCAGCTCACCCTTTAGGACAGTTTTGGGCAATCAGCCCCAGCATTTT. Translating it yields CASSPFRTVLGNQPQHF. The V gene is TRBV18, the J gene TRBJ1-5, with TRBD1 as a possible D gene (6 bases). V shed 3 bases and J shed 2 bases, with 17 bases lying between them. The germline V gene has CDR1 KGHSH and CDR2 LQKENI. CDR3 length: 17 amino acids.